One and the same sample provided the 31 T cell receptor beta chains below, sequenced in a study of cytomegalovirus exposure and HLA in healthy donors. Use of 60 Vbeta and 13 Jbeta primers characterized the PCR. Method: immunoSEQ multiplex PCR; TCRdb's copy keeps in-frame clones and lacks some. The data hold roughly 100,000 clones, with roughly three quarters observed a single time. The sample taken for sequencing was PBMCs. The receptors derive from a man aged 25-40 years in good health and CMV-seronegative.

The count of this clone is one. The chain links TRBV7-9 to TRBJ2-4; 7 bases map to TRBD2. This CDR3 region has 13 residues. Germline V lookup: CDR1 SEHNR, CDR2 FQNEAQ (reference sequence). Losses at the gene ends were 3 bases for V and 8 bases for J; bases not matched to a gene: 4. This chain's CDR3 is CASSFAGADIQYF. The CDR3 region has the DNA TGTGCCAGCAGCTTCGCGGGAGCCGACATTCAGTACTTC.

V and J are TRBV7-3 and TRBJ2-5, with 9 bases aligning to TRBD2. V lost 2 bases, J lost 4 bases, and 8 bases stayed unmatched. The CDR3 loop spans 16 amino acids. CDR1 is SGHTA, CDR2 FQGTGA, per germline. In DNA form, the CDR3 reads TGTGCCAGCAGCTTAGGGGTAGCGGGAGTGAGAGAGACCCAGTACTTC. Translated, it gives CASSLGVAGVRETQYF.

This clone has just a few counts. The chain recombines TRBV5-1 with TRBJ2-2; TRBD2 is a possible D gene (5 bases). Trimming cost V 4 bases and J 5 bases, with 18 bases left between them. CDR1 is SGHRS and CDR2 is YFSETQ in the germline V gene. The length of the CDR3 is 16 residues. DNA of the CDR3: TGCGCCAGCAGCCTCGAGGCCGGGATGAATACCGGGGAGCTGTTTTTT. Its translation: CASSLEAGMNTGELFF.

The genes are TRBV19 and TRBJ2-7, with TRBD2 identical over 8 bases. V was pared by 5 bases and J by 6 bases, with 9 bases of the junction left unmatched. This CDR3 comprises 14 residues. The V gene's germline CDR1 is LNHDA and CDR2 SQIVND (reference sequence). The CDR3 protein is CASSLGLAWGEQYF. In DNA, the CDR3 is TGTGCCAGTAGTTTAGGACTAGCCTGGGGCGAGCAGTACTTC.

The chain links TRBV5-5 to TRBJ1-3; 7 bases fit TRBD1. CDR3 length: 14 amino acids. Trimming took 4 bases from V and 4 from J; bases not matched to a gene: 5. Per germline, CDR1 SGHKS and CDR2 YYEKEE (reference sequence). The CDR3, as DNA: TGTGCCAGCAGCCGTAGGGGACAGGGAAACACCATATATTTT. It encodes CASSRRGQGNTIYF.

The CDR3 protein is CASSMPTGRGAQHF. As DNA, the CDR3 is TGTGCCAGTAGTATGCCGACAGGGCGTGGGGCCCAGCATTTT. V usage is TRBV19 and J usage is TRBJ1-5; 7 positions match TRBD1. In germline, CDR1 is LNHDA, CDR2 SQIVND (reference sequence). The CDR3 loop spans 14 amino acids. V dropped 3 bases and J dropped 11; count of bases not matched to a gene: 10.

With respect to this clone: This likely traces to a read error, being one base from a far larger clone. Other DNA sequences in the sample encode the same CDR3. This chain links TRBV5-4 with TRBJ1-2; TRBD1 aligns across 7 bases. CDR3 size: 17 residues. Per the germline V gene, CDR1 is SGHNT and CDR2 is YYREEE (reference sequence). J was trimmed by 4 bases and V by 4 bases; bases with no gene match: 16. The CDR3 loop reads CASSQDEGALGVYGYTF. CDR3 nucleotide sequence: TGTGCCAGCAGCCAAGATGAGGGGGCTCTAGGGGTCTATGGCTACACCTTC.

With respect to this clone: The same CDR3 also results from other DNA sequences found in this sample. This rearrangement joins TRBV29-1 to TRBJ1-1; TRBD1 matches at 7 bases. This CDR3 contains 12 residues. The ends lost 7 bases at V and 0 bases at J; junction bases unmatched: 2. Germline CDR1 SQVTM, CDR2 ANQGSEA. CDR3 in DNA: TGCAGCGGAGGACAGGTGAACACTGAAGCTTTCTTT. Translating gives CSGGQVNTEAFF.

The chain combines TRBV4-3 with TRBJ2-1; weak D call: TRBD1 (5 bases). The CDR3 consists of 16 residues. Trimming removed 3 bases from V and 0 bases from J, with 12 bases in between. Germline-derived CDR1 and CDR2 are LGHNA and YSLEER. Here the CDR3 reads CASSQRTMSSYNEQFF. The DNA of the CDR3 is TGCGCCAGCAGCCAGAGGACAATGAGCTCCTACAATGAGCAGTTCTTC.

A remark on this clone: Relative to the germline gene, one junction end is altered; a read error may explain this. This specimen includes other DNA sequences encoding the same CDR3. V usage is TRBV28 and J usage is TRBJ1-4; 10 bases map to TRBD1. This CDR3 region has 14 residues. CDR1 is MDHEN and CDR2 is SYDVKM in the germline V gene. Here the CDR3 reads CASRQTGGKGKLFF. The CDR3 DNA is TGCGCCAGCAGACAGACAGGGGGCAAGGGAAAACTGTTTTTT.

The chain is built from TRBV5-4 and TRBJ2-5, with D perhaps TRBD2 (6 bases). Trimming left V 0 bases short and J 0 bases short, with 12 bases between. In germline, CDR1 is SGHNT, CDR2 YYREEE (reference sequence). The CDR3 has 16 residues. Here the CDR3 reads CASSLGYGRYQETQYF. The CDR3 bases are TGTGCCAGCAGCTTGGGTTATGGGAGGTACCAAGAGACCCAGTACTTC.

The chain joins TRBV28 to TRBJ1-5; 9 bases agree with TRBD1. V lost 10 bases to trimming and J lost 4 bases; unmatched junction nucleotides: 5. The length of the CDR3 is 13 residues. The germline V gene encodes CDR1 MDHEN and CDR2 SYDVKM. The CDR3 spells CATRTGANQPQHF. The CDR3 coding sequence is TGTGCCACCCGGACAGGGGCTAATCAGCCCCAGCATTTT. Complete variable domain (other parts from reference TRBV28 and TRBJ1-5): DVKVTQSSRYLVKRTGEKVFLECVQDMDHENMFWYRQDPGLGLRLIYFSYDVKMKEKGDIPEGYSVSREKKERFSLILESASTNQTSMYLCATRTGANQPQHFGDGTRLSIL.

This sequence joins TRBV28 and TRBJ2-5, with 11 bases that match TRBD2. Germline CDR1 MDHEN, CDR2 SYDVKM. CDR3 length equals 17 residues. J gave up 4 bases and V 6 bases, and 13 bases lay outside the gene matches. The CDR3 DNA reads as TGTGCCAGCAGATCGATCATAGCGGGAGGGCCCCGAGAGACCCAGTACTTC. It codes for CASRSIIAGGPRETQYF.

In its sample, this clone was seen once. The V and J genes are TRBV11-3 and TRBJ2-7, with 10 bases aligning to TRBD2. Germline trimming cut 2 bases from V and 2 bases from J; bases unmatched to any gene: 0. Germline V CDR1 and CDR2: SGHNT, YENEEA. CDR3 length: 14 residues. The CDR3 region has the DNA TGTGCCAGCAGCTTAACTAGCGGGACCTACGAGCAGTACTTC. Translating it yields CASSLTSGTYEQYF.

V and J are TRBV19 and TRBJ2-7, with 10 positions matching TRBD2. The CDR3 is 16 residues long. Germline CDR1 is LNHDA and CDR2 is SQIVND (reference sequence). Trimming cost V 5 bases and J 0 bases; bases outside gene matches: 7. This chain's CDR3 is CASSLRLAGPSYEQYF. CDR3 nucleotides: TGTGCCAGTAGTCTAAGACTAGCGGGTCCCTCCTACGAGCAGTACTTC.

The V call is TRBV28, the J call TRBJ1-4; D remains unclear. Between the trimmed V and J ends, which lost 6 bases and 0 bases, there was a span of 8 bases. This CDR3 spans 14 amino acids. Germline V gene sequence: CDR1 MDHEN, CDR2 SYDVKM. The CDR3 reads CASRPGATNEKLFF. CDR3 sequence (DNA): TGTGCCAGCAGACCAGGCGCAACTAATGAAAAACTGTTTTTT.

Here the CDR3 reads CASSVAPGTVKPEAFF. CDR3 coding DNA: TGTGCCAGCAGCGTGGCCCCCGGGACAGTGAAACCTGAAGCTTTCTTT. This rearrangement joins TRBV9 to TRBJ1-1; 7 positions match TRBD1. V trimming: 2 bases; J trimming: 6 bases; junction bases outside the gene matches: 13. Germline loops: CDR1 SGDLS, CDR2 YYNGEE. The CDR3 is 16 amino acids.

This clone was observed a single time. The junction and the germline gene differ at one end; a read error may be behind it. The chain recombines TRBV7-9 with TRBJ2-1; TRBD2 is a possible D gene (6 bases). Germline V gene sequence: CDR1 SEHNR, CDR2 FQNEAQ (reference sequence). The CDR3 is made up of 19 amino acids. The CDR3 nucleotides are TGTGCCAGCAGCGAAACGGGAGAAACCCCTTTTGCATCCTACAATGAGCGGTTCTTC. This translates into CASSETGETPFASYNERFF. Variable domain in full (rest from reference TRBV7-9 and TRBJ2-1): DTGVSQNPRHKITKRGQNVTFRCDPISEHNRLYWYRQTLGQGPEFLTYFQNEAQLEKSRLLSDRFSAERPKGSFSTLEIQRTEQGDSAMYLCASSETGETPFASYNERFFGPGTRLTVL.

This clone came up a few times. V usage is TRBV29-1 and J usage is TRBJ2-2; D is unclear. V was cut by 3 bases and J by 0 bases, with 11 bases left in between. The length of the CDR3 is 15 residues. Germline CDR1 and CDR2: SQVTM and ANQGSEA. The CDR3 spells CSVEIGGANTGELFF. CDR3 nucleotide sequence: TGCAGCGTTGAGATCGGCGGAGCGAACACCGGGGAGCTGTTTTTT.

The gene calls are TRBV5-4 and TRBJ2-7; D perhaps matches TRBD1 (6 bases). The CDR3 spans 12 residues. Germline V gene data show CDR1 as SGHNT and CDR2 as YYREEE (reference sequence). Trimming pared 1 base from V and 4 bases from J, leaving 6 bases between. The CDR3 protein is CASSLRGYEQYF. The CDR3 coding sequence is TGTGCCAGCAGCTTGAGGGGGTACGAGCAGTACTTC.

This clone was found a few times. V and J are TRBV19 and TRBJ1-5, with D possibly being TRBD1 (5 bases). Trimming cost V 7 bases and J 2 bases, with 21 bases left between them. The CDR3 loop spans 17 amino acids. Looked up from germline, CDR1 is LNHDA and CDR2 is SQIVND (reference sequence). The CDR3 DNA reads as TGTGCCAGTACCCTAGACAGCGTCAAACGGGGCAATCAGCCCCAGCATTTT. It encodes CASTLDSVKRGNQPQHF.

This clone has more than one count but fewer than ten. The J gene is TRBJ1-1, the V gene TRBV9; D is perhaps TRBD1 (6 bases). V lost 2 bases and J 3 bases, leaving 11 bases between the germline ends. From germline, CDR1 is SGDLS and CDR2 YYNGEE. This CDR3 spans 14 amino acids. The CDR3 region is CASSVRGRDTEAFF. The CDR3 bases are TGTGCCAGCAGCGTGCGGGGGCGGGACACTGAAGCTTTCTTT.

The CDR3 reads CASSDRGDTQYF. In DNA form, the CDR3 reads TGTGCCAGCAGTGACAGGGGAGATACGCAGTATTTT. The chain couples TRBV25-1 to TRBJ2-3; TRBD1 might be the D (6 bases). Germline-derived CDR1 and CDR2 are MGHDK and SYGVNS. Trimming removed 3 bases at V and 5 bases at J, with 6 bases between. The CDR3 runs 12 residues.

In nucleotides, the CDR3 is TGTGCCAGCAGCTTAGGGCCGAACTATGGCTACACCTTC. Its translation: CASSLGPNYGYTF. This chain connects TRBV7-2 to TRBJ1-2; no clear D gene. The CDR3 runs 13 residues. The germline V gene encodes CDR1 SGHTA and CDR2 FQGNSA. Trimming took off 1 base at V and 2 bases at J, with 5 bases between the two ends.

J is TRBJ2-1 and V is TRBV5-4, with TRBD1 matching 9 bases. This CDR3 region has 15 residues. V shed 5 bases, J shed 2 bases, and the junction held 5 bases outside the gene matches. The germline CDR1 and CDR2 sequences are SGHNT and YYREEE (reference sequence). The CDR3 spells CASRSGTGTYNEQFF. In nucleotides, the CDR3 is TGTGCCAGCAGGTCCGGGACAGGGACCTACAATGAGCAGTTCTTC.

This clone was counted once. The chain recombines TRBV5-4 with TRBJ2-3; 11 nucleotides match TRBD2. J was trimmed by 4 bases and V by 1 base; bases with no gene match: 2. Germline CDR1 reads SGHNT; CDR2 reads YYREEE (reference sequence). This CDR3 spans 15 amino acids. CDR3 protein: CASSLIAGGADTQYF. As DNA, the CDR3 is TGTGCCAGCAGCTTGATAGCGGGAGGGGCAGATACGCAGTATTTT. Full variable domain (outside the CDR3, taken from reference TRBV5-4 and TRBJ2-3): ETGVTQSPTHLIKTRGQQVTLRCSSQSGHNTVSWYQQALGQGPQFIFQYYREEENGRGNFPPRFSGLQFPNYSSELNVNALELDDSALYLCASSLIAGGADTQYFGPGTRLTVL.

In this sample, this clone turned up a few times. The chain is built from TRBV29-1 and TRBJ1-3; possibly TRBD1 for D (6 bases). The CDR3 has 13 amino acids. Trimming cost V 7 bases and J 2 bases, with 12 bases left between them. From germline, CDR1 is SQVTM and CDR2 ANQGSEA. The CDR3 coding sequence is TGCAGCGCTCTAGGGGGGGCTGGAAACACCATATATTTT. Translation: CSALGGAGNTIYF.

Worth noting for this clone: This CDR3 is also generated by other DNA sequences in the sample. V gene TRBV5-1 combines with J gene TRBJ2-7; no firm D call. V was pared by 0 bases and J by 0 bases, with 7 bases between. The germline V gene encodes CDR1 SGHRS and CDR2 YFSETQ. This CDR3 has 14 residues. The CDR3 region has the DNA TGCGCCAGCAGCTTGGGTCAGGCCTCCTACGAGCAGTACTTC. This translates into CASSLGQASYEQYF.

This clone turned up a few times. The chain links TRBV5-5 to TRBJ2-5, with TRBD2 matching 10 bases. With 0 bases clipped from V and 1 base from J, the junction kept 3 bases outside the gene matches. Germline V gene data show CDR1 as SGHKS and CDR2 as YYEKEE (reference sequence). This CDR3 is built from 16 residues. The CDR3 nucleotides read TGTGCCAGCAGCTTGGGGCTAGCGGGAGTCCAAGAGACCCAGTACTTC. It yields the protein CASSLGLAGVQETQYF.

The chain recombines TRBV2 with TRBJ2-1; tentative D call: TRBD2 (6 bases). The CDR3 length is 15 residues. Trimming took 6 bases from V and 6 from J, leaving 18 bases between them. The germline V gene has CDR1 SNHLY and CDR2 FYNNEI. CDR3 amino acids: CASRPPPGEGNEQFF. CDR3 nucleotide sequence: TGTGCCAGCAGGCCTCCCCCGGGAGAGGGCAATGAGCAGTTCTTC.

The J gene is TRBJ2-5, the V gene TRBV2; the D gene is possibly TRBD2 (5 bases). This CDR3 spans 12 amino acids. The V end was cut by 3 bases, the J end by 4 bases, with 6 bases between. CDR1 and CDR2 from the germline V gene are SNHLY and FYNNEI. CDR3 bases: TGTGCCAGCAGTGACCGGGGAGAGACCCAGTACTTC. Translating gives CASSDRGETQYF.